This T cell receptor beta chain emerged from a study of vaccination and CD4 T cells after COVID-19. Background on the study: The convalescent group had six males, four females, seven Caucasians, two Asians, one multiracial. At a median roughly 70 days (range 14 to 241) after dose two, post-vaccine samples were obtained.

This clonotype was recorded a few times. TCRdb recomputed calls from the PCR reads with MiXCR, one row per CDR3 protein. Among about 18,000 distinct CDR3 sequences, 60% to 80% were seen once, and the ten largest hold 0.95% to 1.1%. There are 12 residues in the CDR3. V lost 11 bases, J lost 7 bases, and 8 bases stayed unmatched. Sample: CD4+ T cells from blood, taken before SARS-CoV-2 vaccination. The gene calls are TRBV12-3 or TRBV12-4 and TRBJ1-2, with TRBD1 identical over 9 bases. The clonotype originates from a human donor who had recovered from COVID-19. The CDR3 sequence: CACTRDRVGYTF. Written as DNA, the CDR3 is TGTGCCTGCACTAGGGACAGGGTTGGCTACACCTTC.